The 9 T cell receptor beta chains below come from one sample, sequenced in a study of T cell repertoires in cytomegalovirus infection. TCRdb reprocessed the reads via MiXCR and lists one record per CDR3 protein. The repertoire has some 560,000 distinct CDR3 sequences, 40% of them found once; the top ten carry about 48%. These receptors' antigens are unknown. Sequencing was performed on cultured PBMCs, taken from culture after CMV antigen stimulation. The receptors stem from a human donor in good health (CMV status not recorded). Some clones in this sample may be carry-over from other donors' samples.

This sequence joins TRBV4-1 and TRBJ2-7; D is unresolved. The V and J ends lost 1 base and 2 bases respectively, with 6 bases between them. Germline V lookup: CDR1 MGHRA, CDR2 YSYEKL. CDR3 length equals 13 residues. The CDR3 nucleotides are TGCGCCAGCAGCCAAGCACGGACCTACGAGCAGTACTTC. It codes for CASSQARTYEQYF.

The chain combines TRBV10-3 with TRBJ2-7; 12 bases match TRBD1. Trimming took 10 bases from V and 4 from J; bases not matched to a gene: 11. Germline lookup yields CDR1 ENHRY and CDR2 SYGVKD. The CDR3 is made up of 15 amino acids. Written as DNA, the CDR3 is TGTGCCACCAGGGGGACGGGACAGGGGGCTTACGAGCAGTACTTC. Translating it yields CATRGTGQGAYEQYF.

At least ten counts were recorded for this clonotype. This chain joins TRBV7-8 and TRBJ2-4, with D perhaps matching TRBD2 (6 bases). This CDR3 spans 12 amino acids. V was pared by 4 bases and J by 13 bases, with 14 bases between. Germline V gene lookup returns CDR1 SGHVS and CDR2 FQNEAQ. The CDR3 loop is CASSSAGPQQYF. DNA for the CDR3: TGTGCCAGCAGCTCCGCGGGGCCCCAGCAGTACTTC.

The sample holds a few counts of this clonotype. The chain combines TRBV12-3 or TRBV12-4 with TRBJ2-1, with D possibly being TRBD2 (5 bases). The CDR3 sequence is 13 residues long. Between the trimmed V and J ends, which lost 1 base and 8 bases, there was a span of 9 bases. The CDR3 DNA sequence: TGTGCCAGCAGTTTAGGTCAGAGGGATGAGCAGTTCTTC. This translates into CASSLGQRDEQFF.

V gene TRBV6-1 combines with J gene TRBJ2-5, with D perhaps TRBD1 or TRBD2 (5 bases each). With 5 bases removed from V and 10 bases from J, the gap between germline ends came to 20 bases. This CDR3 has 14 residues. The germline V gene has CDR1 MNHNS and CDR2 SASEGT. The CDR3 loop is CASSLGRRRGVQYF. In DNA form, the CDR3 reads TGTGCCAGCAGTCTGGGACGTCGGCGAGGGGTCCAGTACTTC.

Worth noting for this clonotype: The conserved final phenylalanine or tryptophan is absent from the CDR3, which likely points to a read error. This chain joins TRBV30 and TRBJ1-1; 10 bases line up with TRBD1. J lost 3 bases, V lost 4 bases, and 2 bases had no gene match. CDR1 is GTSNPN, CDR2 SVGIG, per germline (reference sequence). This CDR3 is built from 13 residues. CDR3 nucleotide sequence: TGTGCCTGGACGGACAGGGGGGACACTGAAGCTTTCTCT. It is translated as CAWTDRGDTEAFS.

The chain joins TRBV11-1 to TRBJ2-7, with a tentative D call TRBD1 (5 bases). The CDR3 has 17 residues. Germline CDR1 reads SGHAT; CDR2 reads FQDESV (reference sequence). Trimming stripped 8 bases from V and 3 bases from J, with 26 bases between. In DNA, the CDR3 is TGTGCCAGCCGATGGCCGCGCGACCAAACACAGGACTACGAGCAGTACTTC. It is translated as CASRWPRDQTQDYEQYF.

The CDR3 region has the DNA TGCAGTGGCAGAGGGGAGGGCACAGATACGCAGTATTTT. Its protein is CSGRGEGTDTQYF. This chain joins TRBV20-1 and TRBJ2-3, with D tentatively TRBD2 (6 bases). The V gene lost 7 bases and the J gene lost 1 base, with 12 bases spanning the gap. Germline-derived CDR1 and CDR2 are DFQATT and SNEGSKA (reference sequence). The CDR3 has 13 amino acids.

This sequence joins TRBV14 and TRBJ2-1, with no clear D. This CDR3 has 15 residues. Germline values: CDR1 SGHDN, CDR2 FVKESK. V lost 2 bases, J lost 0 bases, and 8 bases lay in between. The chain's CDR3 is CASSQFLGSYNEQFF. CDR3 in DNA: TGTGCCAGCAGCCAATTCCTCGGCTCCTACAATGAGCAGTTCTTC.